Below, 26 T cell receptor beta chains from the same sample are listed, as sequenced in a study of TIL therapy for anti-PD-1-resistant metastatic lung cancer. Noted time point: pre-treatment sample, taken before nivolumab and TIL therapy. This was the immunoSEQ v3 assay. Assay: immunoSEQ multiplex PCR; the TCRdb copy retains only in-frame clones and omits some. The table lists tens of thousands of clones, about 70% of them singletons. The sample in question was blood, obtained at baseline. The receptors stem from a person aged 25-85 years with non-small cell lung cancer.

The genes are TRBV29-1 and TRBJ1-1; 7 bases are shared with TRBD1. J lost 4 bases, V lost 2 bases, and 7 bases had no gene match. The length of the CDR3 is 14 residues. The V gene's germline CDR1 is SQVTM and CDR2 ANQGSEA. CDR3 in amino acids: CSVENPGTVTEAFF. The CDR3, as DNA: TGCAGCGTTGAAAATCCCGGGACAGTCACTGAAGCTTTCTTT.

The rearrangement uses TRBV5-1 and TRBJ1-6, with D possibly matching TRBD1 (6 bases). Germline V gives CDR1 SGHRS, CDR2 YFSETQ. This CDR3 contains 15 residues. The ends were cut back, 1 base at V and 6 bases at J, with 11 bases in the middle. The CDR3 sequence: CASSLSGRGNSPLHF. For the CDR3, the DNA is TGCGCCAGCAGCTTGTCGGGCAGGGGTAATTCACCCCTCCACTTT.

The rearrangement joins TRBV18 to TRBJ1-4; D not certain. Trimming left V 3 bases short and J 8 bases short, with 13 bases between. Germline V CDR1 and CDR2: KGHSH, LQKENI. This CDR3 comprises 14 residues. CDR3 residues: CASSPAGKWEKLFF. The CDR3 DNA sequence: TGTGCCAGCTCACCGGCGGGAAAATGGGAAAAACTGTTTTTT.

Here the CDR3 reads CASSFGRELYNEQFF. The DNA for the CDR3 is TGTGCCAGCAGCTTTGGTAGGGAGCTCTACAATGAGCAGTTCTTC. V is TRBV5-5 and J is TRBJ2-1; tentative D call: TRBD2 (5 bases). The ends were cut back, 2 bases at V and 3 bases at J, with 12 bases in the middle. Germline V gives CDR1 SGHKS, CDR2 YYEKEE (reference sequence). This CDR3 comprises 15 residues.

V usage is TRBV28 and J usage is TRBJ1-4; a weak D match, TRBD1 (5 bases). V was shortened by 7 bases and J by 5 bases, with 17 bases between the two germline ends. This CDR3 contains 15 residues. Germline V gene data show CDR1 as MDHEN and CDR2 as SYDVKM. CDR3 residues: CASTTFDGGNEKLFF. CDR3 coding DNA: TGTGCCAGCACCACCTTTGACGGGGGAAATGAAAAACTGTTTTTT.

The chain carries TRBV28 and TRBJ2-3, with D maybe TRBD1 (5 bases). The germline gives CDR1 MDHEN, CDR2 SYDVKM. The CDR3 is made up of 15 amino acids. V was pared by 5 bases and J by 2 bases, with 14 bases between. CDR3 sequence: CASSRRVGLTDTQYF. CDR3 coding DNA: TGTGCCAGCAGTCGCCGGGTGGGGCTCACAGATACGCAGTATTTT.

CDR3 loop: CASSLGRTLGDTIYF. The CDR3 DNA is TGTGCCAGCAGCTTAGGGCGGACCCTGGGAGACACCATATATTTT. The rearrangement uses TRBV7-9 and TRBJ1-3; D is undetermined. Looked up from germline, CDR1 is SEHNR and CDR2 is FQNEAQ (reference sequence). V lost 1 base, J lost 8 bases, and 15 bases lay in between. The CDR3 spans 15 residues.

V usage is TRBV30 and J usage is TRBJ2-1; 9 nucleotides agree with TRBD2. CDR3 length equals 17 residues. The trim removed 0 bases at V and 2 bases at J, leaving 8 bases unmatched. Germline assignment: CDR1 GTSNPN and CDR2 SVGIG (reference sequence). The CDR3 sequence: CAWSVHSLAGPYNEQFF. Here the CDR3 DNA reads TGTGCCTGGAGTGTACATTCACTAGCGGGTCCCTACAATGAGCAGTTCTTC.

This clone was observed a few times. The chain uses TRBV18 and TRBJ2-2; D might be TRBD1 (5 bases). In germline, CDR1 is KGHSH, CDR2 LQKENI. The length of the CDR3 is 15 residues. With 1 base removed from V and 4 bases from J, the gap between germline ends came to 10 bases. The CDR3 DNA reads TGTGCCAGCTCACCACTACAGGATATCACCGGGGAGCTGTTTTTT. This sequence encodes CASSPLQDITGELFF.

The gene calls are TRBV5-4 and TRBJ2-3, with TRBD2 matching 12 bases. Looked up from germline, CDR1 is SGHNT and CDR2 is YYREEE (reference sequence). With V trimmed by 0 bases and J by 6 bases, 11 bases remained unmatched. This CDR3 contains 18 residues. The CDR3 DNA reads TGTGCCAGCAGCTTGGGGCGAAGGACTAGCGGGAAGCTTGATACGCAGTATTTT. Amino acid sequence: CASSLGRRTSGKLDTQYF.

This chain uses TRBV7-2 with TRBJ1-5; the D gene is possibly TRBD1 (5 bases). The germline V gene encodes CDR1 SGHTA and CDR2 FQGNSA. There are 15 residues in the CDR3. Trimming removed 1 base from V and 1 base from J, with 8 bases in between. The CDR3 sequence is CASSLDRYSNQPQHF. Written as DNA, the CDR3 is TGTGCCAGCAGCTTAGACAGGTACAGCAATCAGCCCCAGCATTTT.

The rearrangement uses TRBV28 and TRBJ2-1; D gene unclear. Germline-derived CDR1 and CDR2 are MDHEN and SYDVKM. V lost 2 bases and J lost 4, with 6 bases in between. The CDR3 extends over 13 amino acids. The CDR3 coding sequence is TGTGCCAGCAGTTTAGGAGTTTACAATGAGCAGTTCTTC. Its protein product is CASSLGVYNEQFF.

The rearrangement joins TRBV6-6 to TRBJ2-2; D uncertain. Germline assignment: CDR1 MNHNY and CDR2 SVGAGI (reference sequence). V lost 2 bases, J lost 6 bases, and 10 bases lay in between. CDR3 length: 14 residues. The chain's CDR3 is CASSYPSRPGELFF. The CDR3 coding sequence is TGTGCCAGCAGTTACCCGTCCCGGCCCGGGGAGCTGTTTTTT.

This clone was observed a few times. The chain joins TRBV2 to TRBJ1-1; the D is unclear. Germline V lookup: CDR1 SNHLY, CDR2 FYNNEI. CDR3 length: 15 amino acids. The V gene lost 3 bases and the J gene lost 1 base, with 12 bases spanning the gap. The CDR3 here is CASSESDVTNTEAFF. The CDR3 region has the DNA TGTGCCAGCAGTGAGTCGGATGTGACGAACACTGAAGCTTTCTTT.

The chain couples TRBV9 to TRBJ2-5; 11 nucleotides align to TRBD2. The CDR3 spans 15 residues. The ends lost 4 bases at V and 5 bases at J; junction bases unmatched: 7. Germline V gene lookup returns CDR1 SGDLS and CDR2 YYNGEE. The CDR3 coding sequence is TGTGCCAGCAGCAAAGGTAGCGGGGGGGCGGAGACCCAGTACTTC. This encodes CASSKGSGGAETQYF.

V and J are TRBV9 and TRBJ1-5; D is unclear. Trimming shortened V by 3 bases and J by 5 bases, and 9 bases separated the two germline ends. The CDR3 has 13 amino acids. CDR1 and CDR2 from the germline V gene are SGDLS and YYNGEE. DNA of the CDR3: TGTGCCAGCAGCGCAACGGATCATCAGCCCCAGCATTTT. Protein product: CASSATDHQPQHF.

The chain links TRBV7-9 to TRBJ2-2; TRBD1 is a possible D gene (5 bases). CDR3 length: 17 residues. V shed 0 bases and J shed 2 bases, with 13 bases lying between them. Looked up from germline, CDR1 is SEHNR and CDR2 is FQNEAQ (reference sequence). CDR3 in DNA: TGTGCCAGCAGCTTAGCCCTCCAGGGAAATAACACCGGGGAGCTGTTTTTT. It is translated as CASSLALQGNNTGELFF.

The sample holds a few counts of this clone. The chain uses TRBV5-5 and TRBJ2-7; D gene uncertain. The CDR3 is made up of 15 amino acids. Trimming left V 0 bases short and J 3 bases short, with 13 bases between. Germline CDR1 and CDR2: SGHKS and YYEKEE (reference sequence). In DNA form, the CDR3 reads TGTGCCAGCAGCTTGGAGTCAGCCTGGGGCTACGAGCAGTACTTC. Its translation is CASSLESAWGYEQYF. The variable domain in full, with the rest retrieved from reference TRBV5-5 and TRBJ2-7, is DAGVTQSPTHLIKTRGQQVTLRCSPISGHKSVSWYQQVLGQGPQFIFQYYEKEERGRGNFPDRFSARQFPNYSSELNVNALLLGDSALYLCASSLESAWGYEQYFGPGTRLTVT.

This clone is medium-sized by share. V gene TRBV28 combines with J gene TRBJ2-2; TRBD2 agrees at 9 bases. The CDR3 runs 17 residues. Germline V lookup: CDR1 MDHEN, CDR2 SYDVKM. Trimming cost V 4 bases and J 0 bases; bases outside gene matches: 6. The chain's CDR3 is CASSSLGLAPNTGELFF. The CDR3 region has the DNA TGTGCCAGCAGTTCTCTCGGACTAGCGCCGAACACCGGGGAGCTGTTTTTT.

This clone was observed a handful of times. The V gene is TRBV6-5, the J gene TRBJ2-3, with TRBD2 matching over 10 bases. The germline gives CDR1 MNHEY, CDR2 SVGAGI. This CDR3 is 13 amino acids long. V trimming: 6 bases; J trimming: 11 bases; junction bases outside the gene matches: 8. Here the CDR3 reads CASSPVLAGRQYF. CDR3 DNA: TGTGCCAGCAGCCCCGTACTAGCGGGACGGCAGTATTTT.

CDR3 loop: CASSLGGGRNTEAFF. The CDR3 nucleotides read TGTGCCAGCAGCTTGGGCGGGGGGCGGAACACTGAAGCTTTCTTT. This rearrangement joins TRBV5-8 to TRBJ1-1; TRBD1 might be the D (6 bases). CDR1 SGHTS and CDR2 YDEGEE come from the germline V gene. The CDR3 contains 15 residues. Deletions cut 0 bases from V and 1 base from J, with 10 bases between.

This rearrangement joins TRBV11-1 to TRBJ2-1; D possibly corresponds to TRBD1 (6 bases). The germline CDR1 and CDR2 sequences are SGHAT and FQDESV (reference sequence). The CDR3 covers 14 residues. The V end lost 3 bases, the J end lost 8 bases, and 14 bases lay between the germline ends. CDR3 amino acids: CASSLGQGFYEQFF. The CDR3 DNA is TGTGCCAGCAGCTTGGGTCAGGGGTTCTATGAGCAGTTCTTC.

This chain joins TRBV4-1 and TRBJ1-1; possible D gene TRBD1, 5 bases. CDR1 and CDR2 (germline): MGHRA, YSYEKL. The V and J ends lost 1 base and 4 bases respectively, with 10 bases between them. This CDR3 is built from 14 residues. CDR3 sequence reads: CASSQGSGRTEAFF. The CDR3 DNA reads as TGCGCCAGCAGCCAAGGATCGGGACGCACTGAAGCTTTCTTT.

The V gene is TRBV28, the J gene TRBJ2-7; perhaps TRBD1 as D (6 bases). The ends were cut back, 6 bases at V and 0 bases at J, with 15 bases in the middle. In germline, CDR1 is MDHEN, CDR2 SYDVKM. The CDR3 sequence is 15 residues long. The CDR3 reads CASSQTGSSSYEQYF. In DNA form, the CDR3 reads TGTGCCAGCAGCCAAACAGGGAGCAGCTCCTACGAGCAGTACTTC.

V gene TRBV7-9 combines with J gene TRBJ2-5; D possibly matches TRBD1 or TRBD2 (5 bases each). Germline CDR1 SEHNR, CDR2 FQNEAQ (reference sequence). Trimming took 5 bases from V and 5 from J, leaving 15 bases between them. This CDR3 region has 14 residues. The CDR3 region is CASSHSGTWETQYF. The CDR3 DNA reads as TGTGCCAGCAGCCATTCCGGGACCTGGGAGACCCAGTACTTC.

The chain combines TRBV2 with TRBJ2-7; D not resolved. CDR1 and CDR2 from the germline V gene are SNHLY and FYNNEI. With 3 bases removed from V and 1 base from J, the gap between germline ends came to 10 bases. CDR3 length: 14 amino acids. As DNA, the CDR3 is TGTGCCAGCAGTGACCAGCCAGATTCCTACGAGCAGTACTTC. Amino acids: CASSDQPDSYEQYF.